This TCR beta chain was observed in a study of T-cell memory formation after mild COVID-19 listed by TCRdb under 2021. Study-level background: TCR sequence clusters from the two donors were largely donor specific. Longitudinal TCRalpha and TCRbeta repertoire sequencing tracked T-cell clones expanding and contracting after mild COVID-19 in a couple of donors. Two young, previously healthy adult volunteers made up the cohort, one male and one female. What the research found in general, with its limitations: Contracting CD4+ clones were located mainly in the CM and EM memory subsets, whereas CD8+ clones were found to be enriched in EMRA. SARS-CoV-2 specificity of the second-wave clones peaking on day 37 was not confirmed. Some responding clones were detected in pre-infection memory, suggesting pre-existing cross-reactive memory T cells joined the SARS-CoV-2 response. From day 15 to 85, contracting clones showed balanced CD4/CD8 phenotypes, whereas a second wave of clones that expanded from day 15 to 37 leaned towards CD4+. The study included only a couple of mild cases, and larger cohorts that include severe cases with pre-infection samples were judged to be necessary.

Sequencing relied on an Illumina NovaSeq 6000. cDNA libraries for TCRalpha and TCRbeta were prepared by 5'RACE using constant-segment primers, with sample barcodes and unique molecular identifiers added. RNA was extracted from every sample with Trizol reagent. Libraries were amplified in two PCR steps, with a second sample barcode and Illumina TruSeq adapters added in the second step. Sequencing of libraries was performed on an Illumina NovaSeq with 2 x 150 bp paired-end reads. The authors' analysis ran thus. The reads were demultiplexed and collapsed into UMI-guided consensus sequences using migec v1.2.7. Using mixcr v2.1.11, UMI consensuses were aligned to TRA and TRB V and J templates and then assembled into clonotypes. Expanded or contracted clonotypes were those called significant by both edgeR and NoisET, with noise models trained on biological replicates. For edgeR calls, the cutoffs were a false discovery rate-adjusted p below 0.01 and a log2 fold-change threshold of 1. PCA with hierarchical clustering of max-normalized trajectories of the 1000 most abundant clonotypes was used as exploratory dynamics analysis. The CD4 or CD8 phenotype of responding clones was assigned using the separately sequenced CD4+ and CD8+ repertoires. TCRdb reanalyzed the raw reads on its own, using fastp at Q25 for trimming and MiXCR for clone calling, and kept in-frame beta chains. CDR3 protein duplicates are merged, each entry listing the most common genes and DNA. The V and J calls come from TCRdb's annotation, not from the publication. The sample table holds tens of thousands of distinct CDR3 sequences, of which about 6.1% were seen once. The ten most abundant clones make up 0.8% to 1% of the sample.

This clonotype was counted a few times. Its antigen remains undetermined. Base quality data are lacking; no much larger clone is found one base away. PBMCs were isolated by Ficoll-Paque density gradient centrifugation. The junction carries 10 bases between V and J, which are trimmed by 4 bases and 3 bases respectively. The germline V gene yields MDHEN for CDR1 and SYDVKM for CDR2. The cysteine opens and the phenylalanine closes a CDR3 of 13 amino acids. Solely the CDR3 DNA is kept, with 39 bases framed from the first base. The chain couples TRBV28 to TRBJ2-7; the D gene cannot be resolved reliably. The TCR was taken from an adult who had mild COVID-19 (a few samples of this study predate the infection). The sample titles of this study are shuffled in the database, so cell type and time point are left out. Sequenced material: PBMCs or a T cell subset sorted from them (not recorded which). The CDR3 region has the sequence CASSSPGLYEQYF. The DNA is TGTGCCAGCAGTTCCCCCGGGCTCTACGAGCAGTACTTC.